Detailed here is one T cell receptor beta chain. Sequenced by immunoSEQ multiplex PCR; TCRdb stores in-frame clones only, minus some. The repertoire holds under 75,000 clones, with 85% to 95% as singletons. This specimen comes from a study of technical replicates of blood from several donors. This CDR3 is built from 15 residues. Germline V lookup: CDR1 KGHSH, CDR2 LQKENI. Losses at the gene ends were 3 bases for V and 6 bases for J; bases not matched to a gene: 6. Input material: PBMCs. The gene calls are TRBV18 and TRBJ1-5, with 9 bases fitting TRBD1. The sequence was obtained from a human donor in good health. Some clones in this sample may be carry-over from other donors' samples. The chain's CDR3 is CASSPAGTGTQPQHF. In nucleotides, the CDR3 is TGTGCCAGCTCACCCGCCGGGACAGGGACTCAGCCCCAGCATTTT.